One and the same sample provided the 15 T cell receptor beta chains below, sequenced in a study of blood T cell repertoires in COVID-19. Data came from immunoSEQ multiplex PCR; TCRdb stores just in-frame clones and leaves some out. Of 180,000 or so clones in the sample, roughly four fifths were seen once. The sample was peripheral blood. The receptor source for this set is a man aged 35 to 55 who had recovered from COVID-19.

The rearrangement links TRBV4-1 to TRBJ2-4; TRBD2 matches 7 bases. The CDR3 has 15 residues. V gave up 4 bases and J gave up 7 bases; unmatched junction bases: 10. Germline lookup yields CDR1 MGHRA and CDR2 YSYEKL. Written as DNA, the CDR3 is TGCGCCAGCAGCCCAGGGCTAGCGGTCGTGAACATTCAGTACTTC. Translation: CASSPGLAVVNIQYF.

Only one count was recorded for this clone. The V and J genes are TRBV2 and TRBJ1-2; D remains ambiguous. V was shortened by 6 bases and J by 8 bases, with 22 bases between the two germline ends. Per germline, CDR1 SNHLY and CDR2 FYNNEI. CDR3 length: 15 residues. The CDR3 is CASRTDYGVYRGYTF. CDR3 nucleotide sequence: TGTGCCAGCAGGACGGACTACGGGGTTTATAGGGGCTACACCTTC.

The chain uses TRBV2 and TRBJ2-7, with unresolved D. CDR1 and CDR2 (germline): SNHLY, FYNNEI. The CDR3 is made up of 14 amino acids. Trimming stripped 8 bases from V and 3 bases from J, with 17 bases between. CDR3: CASLPPGNFYEQYF. The CDR3 DNA reads TGTGCCAGCTTACCTCCAGGAAACTTCTACGAGCAGTACTTC. Filled out from reference TRBV2 and TRBJ2-7, the complete variable domain reads EPEVTQTPSHQVTQMGQEVILRCVPISNHLYFYWYRQILGQKVEFLVSFYNNEISEKSEIFDDQFSVERPDGSNFTLKIRSTKLEDSAMYFCASLPPGNFYEQYFGPGTRLTVT.

The V and J genes are TRBV4-2 and TRBJ1-5; D is uncertain. The CDR3 totals 13 residues. CDR1 is LGHNA, CDR2 YNFKEQ, per germline. The V end lost 1 base, the J end lost 6 bases, and 7 bases lay between the germline ends. Here the CDR3 reads CASSQARGQPQHF. CDR3 DNA: TGTGCCAGCAGCCAAGCGAGAGGTCAGCCCCAGCATTTT.

This chain links TRBV4-1 with TRBJ2-2; 9 bases agree with TRBD1. After removal of 5 bases from V and 3 bases from J, the junction contained 1 base not matched to a gene. Germline CDR1 and CDR2: MGHRA and YSYEKL. This CDR3 is 14 amino acids long. CDR3 sequence reads: CASSGQGYTGELFF. The CDR3 DNA reads TGCGCCAGCAGCGGACAGGGGTACACCGGGGAGCTGTTTTTT.

J is TRBJ2-4 and V is TRBV7-2, with D hard to call. Trimming took 5 bases from V and 0 from J, leaving 14 bases between them. CDR3 length: 16 residues. CDR1 SGHTA and CDR2 FQGNSA come from the germline V gene. The CDR3 reads CASSPDMKLAKNIQYF. CDR3 DNA sequence: TGTGCCAGCAGCCCCGACATGAAGCTAGCCAAAAACATTCAGTACTTC.

The chain recombines TRBV5-6 with TRBJ1-4, with TRBD1 identical over 10 bases. Germline lookup yields CDR1 SGHDT and CDR2 YYEEEE. The CDR3 is made up of 14 amino acids. The ends lost 4 bases at V and 7 bases at J; junction bases unmatched: 4. In nucleotides, the CDR3 is TGTGCCAGCAGCCTTGGGACAGGGGTTGAAAAACTGTTTTTT. This codes for CASSLGTGVEKLFF.

The V gene is TRBV4-1, the J gene TRBJ1-2; D is unresolved. CDR3 size: 18 residues. Germline CDR1 reads MGHRA; CDR2 reads YSYEKL. V was pared by 0 bases and J by 8 bases, with 25 bases between. In nucleotides, the CDR3 is TGCGCCAGCAGCCAAGATCCAGTACGAGATGGAGTCGTCTCAGGCTACACCTTC. Its protein product is CASSQDPVRDGVVSGYTF.

This chain links TRBV10-1 with TRBJ1-4; TRBD1 agrees at 10 bases. The CDR3 runs to 14 residues. From germline, CDR1 is WNHNN and CDR2 SYGVQD (reference sequence). The junction had 9 bases not matched to a gene; V was cut back by 9 bases and J by 8 bases. The CDR3 nucleotides are TGCGCCAGGATCGGGACAGGGGTTATGGAAAAACTGTTTTTT. This sequence encodes CARIGTGVMEKLFF.

The J gene is TRBJ2-7, the V gene TRBV28, with 14 bases identical to TRBD2. Germline V gene sequence: CDR1 MDHEN, CDR2 SYDVKM. The CDR3 has 15 amino acids. The ends lost 6 bases at V and 2 bases at J; junction bases unmatched: 3. The CDR3 is CASRKGLAGAYEQYF. The CDR3 coding sequence is TGTGCCAGCAGAAAGGGACTAGCGGGAGCCTACGAGCAGTACTTC.

As DNA, the CDR3 is TGTGCCAGCAGCTTCCGGGACAGGGGTTCCTACGAGCAGTACTTC. It specifies CASSFRDRGSYEQYF. The genes are TRBV5-6 and TRBJ2-7; 10 bases match TRBD1. The trim removed 2 bases at V and 1 base at J, leaving 3 bases unmatched. Germline assignment: CDR1 SGHDT and CDR2 YYEEEE. The CDR3 covers 15 residues. Drawing the rest from reference TRBV5-6 and TRBJ2-7, the complete variable domain is DAGVTQSPTHLIKTRGQQVTLRCSPKSGHDTVSWYQQALGQGPQFIFQYYEEEERQRGNFPDRFSGHQFPNYSSELNVNALLLGDSALYLCASSFRDRGSYEQYFGPGTRLTVT.

The genes are TRBV6-2 or TRBV6-3 and TRBJ2-7; D gene ambiguous. This CDR3 contains 16 residues. With 0 bases removed from V and 2 bases from J, the gap between germline ends came to 14 bases. The germline CDR1 and CDR2 sequences are MNHEY and SVGEGT. The CDR3 DNA is TGTGCCAGCAGTTACTCAGAACAGCAGCTCACCTACGAGCAGTACTTC. Translation: CASSYSEQQLTYEQYF.

The sample holds a few counts of this clone. The chain combines TRBV11-3 with TRBJ1-5, with D perhaps matching TRBD1 (6 bases). Between the trimmed V and J ends, which lost 4 bases and 12 bases, there was a span of 16 bases. The CDR3 has 13 residues. Germline V CDR1 and CDR2: SGHNT, YENEEA. CDR3 loop: CASSSTPDSRQHF. CDR3 bases: TGTGCCAGCAGCTCCACCCCGGACAGCCGCCAGCATTTT.

This rearrangement joins TRBV5-4 to TRBJ2-7, with 9 positions matching TRBD1. Germline V gene sequence: CDR1 SGHNT, CDR2 YYREEE (reference sequence). There are 14 residues in the CDR3. The junction had 4 bases not matched to a gene; V was cut back by 3 bases and J by 3 bases. This CDR3 reads CASSSPTGGYEQYF. The DNA for the CDR3 is TGTGCCAGCAGCTCCCCGACAGGGGGCTACGAGCAGTACTTC.

This clone was counted once. The chain recombines TRBV3-1 (or the pseudogene TRBV3-2) with TRBJ2-5; 7 bases are a match to TRBD2. The trim removed 1 base at V and 2 bases at J, leaving 7 bases unmatched. Germline V lookup: CDR1 LGHDT, CDR2 YNNKEL (reference sequence). The CDR3 has 16 residues. CDR3 loop: CASSQGQGLLQETQYF. CDR3 DNA sequence: TGTGCCAGCAGCCAAGGGCAGGGACTACTACAAGAGACCCAGTACTTC.